The 10 T cell receptor beta chains reported below all come from one sample, sequenced in a study of shared clonotypes between healthy human individuals. The protocol was immunoSEQ multiplex PCR, while the TCRdb copy is restricted to in-frame clones and leaves out a portion. The table has approximately 600,000 clones, about 95% seen once; the top ten hold approximately 0.11%. CD45RO-negative cells were positively selected for CCR7, leaving out terminally differentiated effector memory CD45RA+ cells. Sequencing was carried out using naive CD8+ T cells sorted from blood. All receptors derive from a woman under 40 in good health.

This clone was detected a few times. The sample holds other DNA sequences that translate to the same CDR3. This chain links TRBV19 with TRBJ2-7; no definite D call. Germline lookup yields CDR1 LNHDA and CDR2 SQIVND (reference sequence). With 3 bases removed from V and 5 bases from J, the gap between germline ends came to 11 bases. The CDR3 totals 13 residues. Written as DNA, the CDR3 is TGTGCCAGTAGTATTGGGGAAGTGGACGAGCAGTACTTC. Residues: CASSIGEVDEQYF.

This chain connects TRBV27 to TRBJ2-7, with D possibly called TRBD1 or TRBD2 (5 bases each). Between the trimmed V and J ends, which lost 5 bases and 5 bases, there was a span of 13 bases. Germline values: CDR1 MNHEY, CDR2 SMNVEV (reference sequence). This CDR3 spans 13 amino acids. The chain's CDR3 is CASSPERGNEQYF. CDR3 sequence (DNA): TGTGCCAGCAGTCCGGAGAGGGGAAACGAGCAGTACTTC.

This sequence joins TRBV7-8 and TRBJ2-4; D may be TRBD2 (6 bases). Trimming took 5 bases from V and 8 from J, leaving 10 bases between them. CDR1 and CDR2 (germline): SGHVS, FQNEAQ. This CDR3 contains 12 residues. In DNA, the CDR3 is TGTGCCAGCAGCCAGACGGGGGACATTCAGTACTTC. It codes for CASSQTGDIQYF.

The chain has TRBV5-4 and TRBJ1-1, with D possibly matching TRBD1 (5 bases). CDR1 SGHNT and CDR2 YYREEE come from the germline V gene (reference sequence). Between the trimmed V and J ends, which lost 3 bases and 1 base, there was a span of 16 bases. This CDR3 is built from 16 residues. CDR3 DNA: TGTGCCAGCAGCTCCCCTCCGGGACCGCAGAACACTGAAGCTTTCTTT. Its translation: CASSSPPGPQNTEAFF.

The genes are TRBV29-1 and TRBJ2-3; D uncertain. There are 10 residues in the CDR3. V lost 8 bases to trimming and J lost 2 bases, with 5 bases between them. Germline V gene lookup returns CDR1 SQVTM and CDR2 ANQGSEA. CDR3 in amino acids: CSSYTDTQYF. The CDR3 DNA follows: TGCAGCTCCTACACAGATACGCAGTATTTT.

The gene calls are TRBV15 and TRBJ1-1, with D uncertain. Germline CDR1 is LNHNV and CDR2 is YYDKDF (reference sequence). CDR3 length equals 14 residues. Trimming pared 3 bases from V and 4 bases from J, leaving 12 bases between. The CDR3: CATSRITLSTEAFF. The CDR3 DNA reads as TGTGCCACCAGCAGGATTACCCTGAGCACTGAAGCTTTCTTT.

The chain is built from TRBV7-6 and TRBJ2-7, with 10 bases lining up with TRBD2. Per germline, CDR1 SGHVS and CDR2 FNYEAQ. The CDR3 extends over 18 amino acids. With 1 base clipped from V and 2 bases from J, the junction kept 11 bases outside the gene matches. For the CDR3, the DNA is TGTGCCAGCAGCTTAGATGGTTTTGGACTAGCGGAAGCCTACGAGCAGTACTTC. It translates to CASSLDGFGLAEAYEQYF.

This clone was found a few times. The rearrangement joins TRBV29-1 to TRBJ1-2; no firm D call. The CDR3 totals 11 residues. The germline gives CDR1 SQVTM, CDR2 ANQGSEA. The V and J ends lost 4 bases and 4 bases respectively, with 7 bases between them. The CDR3 region has the DNA TGCAGCGTTGTTGTAACCTATGGCTACACCTTC. Its translation: CSVVVTYGYTF.

To note about this clone: Within the sample, other DNA sequences also encode this same CDR3. This chain joins TRBV27 and TRBJ1-5; no definite D call. The CDR3 spans 13 residues. Germline V gives CDR1 MNHEY, CDR2 SMNVEV (reference sequence). Trimming stripped 5 bases from V and 0 bases from J, with 5 bases between. Here the CDR3 DNA reads TGTGCCAGCAGTACGTATAGCAATCAGCCCCAGCATTTT. The encoded protein is CASSTYSNQPQHF.

The chain recombines TRBV9 with TRBJ2-5; no firm D call. The DNA end lines up better with TRBJ2-7; the J call may be wrong. The CDR3 covers 14 residues. Germline lookup yields CDR1 SGDLS and CDR2 YYNGEE. The CDR3 DNA reads as TGTGCCAGCAGCGGTAGGGCCGGAACTTACGAGCAGTACTTC. Amino acids: CASSGRAGTYEQYF.